Sequencing of this T cell receptor (beta chain) was carried out in a study of blood T cells in healthy people across ages. The CDR3 sequence is 14 residues long. Germline CDR1 MNHEY, CDR2 SVGAGI. V was trimmed by 0 bases and J by 3 bases, leaving 9 bases between them. At least ten counts were recorded for this clonotype. Then a second PCR, running roughly 7 to 12 cycles, was carried out with a sample-barcoded 5' primer and a J-beta primer mix. TCRdb used MiXCR to reprocess the 5' RACE reads, holding one entry per CDR3 protein. In the table there are hundreds of thousands of distinct CDR3 sequences, roughly 30% of which are singletons.

The material sequenced was blood. The V call is TRBV6-5, the J call TRBJ2-7, with D maybe TRBD1 (5 bases). This sequence originates from an elderly woman in good health. CDR3: CASSYSLRGYEQYF. The CDR3 nucleotides are TGTGCCAGCAGTTACTCACTTAGGGGCTACGAGCAGTACTTC.